Here is one T cell receptor (beta chain) with its context. The TCR beta CDR3 regions underwent amplification from RNA transcripts. Investigators did first-round RT-PCR with HTBI primers, then second-round multiplex PCR. Each CDR3 protein is one row after TCRdb ran MiXCR on the multiplex PCR reads. This table holds 200,000 to 250,000 distinct CDR3 sequences, approximately 42% found once. The sample is drawn from a study of Graves' ophthalmopathy and Graves' hyperthyroidism. At the level of the study: The study drew peripheral blood at initial diagnosis, before any treatment.

With V trimmed by 5 bases and J by 4 bases, 8 bases remained unmatched. CDR1 is MNHEY and CDR2 is SVGAGI in the germline V gene. There are 16 residues in the CDR3. The chain joins TRBV6-5 to TRBJ1-2; TRBD1 aligns across 12 bases. Sequenced: peripheral blood. The source of this sequence is an adult man with Graves' ophthalmopathy. CDR3: CASSGTGTGGIYGYTF. As DNA, the CDR3 is TGTGCCAGCAGTGGAACCGGGACAGGGGGCATCTATGGCTACACCTTC.